This T cell receptor (beta chain) stems from a study of cytomegalovirus exposure and HLA in healthy donors. The CDR3 is made up of 13 amino acids. Germline V gives CDR1 MGHRA, CDR2 YSYEKL. The V end lost 1 base, the J end lost 8 bases, and 9 bases lay between the germline ends. Primers included in the PCR were 60 Vbeta and 13 Jbeta primers. Some clones are missing from TCRdb's copy, which holds only in-frame ones; the method was immunoSEQ multiplex PCR. The data show around 140,000 clones, with roughly 73% seen just once and around 1.5% held by the top ten. Comment on this clone: Antigen: not known.

The study, taken as a whole, reports: As a later analysis revealed, the rate of TCR association differed by HLA locus, with DRB1 most and HLA-C fewest.

This clonotype was sampled from a female donor in good health and CMV-seronegative. Sequenced input: PBMCs. The J gene is TRBJ2-1, the V gene TRBV4-1; D is perhaps TRBD2 (6 bases). CDR3 DNA sequence: TGCGCCAGCAGCCAAGCGGCTAGCGATGAGCAGTTCTTC. As protein: CASSQAASDEQFF.